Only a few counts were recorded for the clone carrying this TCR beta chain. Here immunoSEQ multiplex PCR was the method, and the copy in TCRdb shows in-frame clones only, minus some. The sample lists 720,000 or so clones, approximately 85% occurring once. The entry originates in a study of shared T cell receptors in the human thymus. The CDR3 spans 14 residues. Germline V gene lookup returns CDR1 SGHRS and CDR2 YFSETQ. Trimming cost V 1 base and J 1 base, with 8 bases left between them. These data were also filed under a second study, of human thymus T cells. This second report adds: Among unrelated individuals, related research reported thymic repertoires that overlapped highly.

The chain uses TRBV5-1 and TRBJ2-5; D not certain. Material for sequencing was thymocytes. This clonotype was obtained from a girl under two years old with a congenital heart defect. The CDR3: CASSLISSQETQYF. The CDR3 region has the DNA TGCGCCAGCAGCTTGATTTCCTCCCAAGAGACCCAGTACTTC.